This T cell receptor (beta chain) was recorded in a study of human T cells and chemical hapten exposure. Study details: Sensitization applied 2% DPC to about 2 cm by about 2 cm of upper inner arm skin. Patients, a majority of them female, were diagnosed with alopecia areata, totalis or universalis.

In TCRdb, the RACE reads were re-called with MiXCR into one record per CDR3 protein. Found here are 60,000 to 70,000 distinct CDR3 sequences, 11% of them singletons; the top ten hold about 5.2%. This clonotype was seen at least ten times. Documented time point: pre-sensitization, week 0. The treatment was: therapeutic diphenylcyclopropenone sensitization with weekly scalp DPC. The sequence derives from a woman aged 45-65 years with alopecia areata. Some clones in this sample may be carry-over from other donors' samples. The sample was whole blood, taken in connection with sensitization to the hapten diphenylcyclopropenone (DPC).

In DNA form, the CDR3 reads TGCGCCAGCAGCTCCCGGACAGGGCCTAATGAAAAACTGTTTTTT. Amino acids: CASSSRTGPNEKLFF. V is TRBV5-1 and J is TRBJ1-4, with TRBD1 identical over 8 bases. The V gene's germline CDR1 is SGHRS and CDR2 YFSETQ. The CDR3 is made up of 15 amino acids. Losses at the gene ends were 3 bases for V and 3 bases for J; bases not matched to a gene: 4.